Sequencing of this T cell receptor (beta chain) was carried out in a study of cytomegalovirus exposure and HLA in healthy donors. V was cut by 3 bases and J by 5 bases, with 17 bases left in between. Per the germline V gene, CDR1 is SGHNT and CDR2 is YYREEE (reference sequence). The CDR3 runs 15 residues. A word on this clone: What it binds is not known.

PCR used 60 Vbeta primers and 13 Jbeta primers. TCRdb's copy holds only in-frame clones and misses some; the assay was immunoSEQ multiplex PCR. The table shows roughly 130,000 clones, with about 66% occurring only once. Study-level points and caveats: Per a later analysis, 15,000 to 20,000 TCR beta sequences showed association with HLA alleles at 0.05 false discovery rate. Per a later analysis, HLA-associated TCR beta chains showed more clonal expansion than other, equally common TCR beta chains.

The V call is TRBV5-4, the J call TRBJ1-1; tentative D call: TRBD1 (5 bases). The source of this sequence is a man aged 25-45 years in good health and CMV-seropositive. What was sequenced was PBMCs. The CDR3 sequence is CASSSPAGQYTEAFF. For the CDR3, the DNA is TGTGCCAGCAGCTCCCCTGCAGGGCAATATACTGAAGCTTTCTTT.